There are many counts of the clone carrying this T cell receptor (beta chain). Antigen: not known. This entry belongs to a study of radiotherapy plus CTLA-4 blockade in lung cancer. Study overall: 15% to 20% of enrolled patients responded objectively, and 31% had disease control.

Points from the study as a whole: In blood, tumor-derived TCR clones expanded after radiotherapy plus ipilimumab.

CDR1 and CDR2 (germline): SEHNR, FQNEAQ (reference sequence). J lost 5 bases, V lost 5 bases, and 8 bases had no gene match. This CDR3 has 15 residues. Sequenced by immunoSEQ multiplex PCR; TCRdb stores in-frame clones only, minus some. The data show some 67,000 clones, with roughly four fifths seen just once and about 16% held by the top ten. The specimen comprised peripheral blood, sampled from a patient treated with radiotherapy plus ipilimumab. This receptor was taken from a human donor with non-small cell lung cancer whose response to radiotherapy plus ipilimumab could not be evaluated. Some clones in this sample may be carry-over from other donors' samples. The V and J genes are TRBV7-9 and TRBJ1-4; 7 bases fit TRBD1. The CDR3 coding sequence is TGTGCCAGCAGCCTTTGGATACAGGGGAATGAAAAACTGTTTTTT. Residues: CASSLWIQGNEKLFF.